This T cell receptor (beta chain) is drawn from a study of T cell repertoires in cytomegalovirus infection. Study-level background: Based on public TCR beta signatures, there were indications of CMV infection and of a matching HLA type. General observations from the study: Totalled public TCR beta family frequency picked out people who carried CMV plus the relevant HLA.

As regards this clonotype: No antigen is known for it.

V lost 3 bases to trimming and J lost 6 bases; unmatched junction nucleotides: 10. In germline, CDR1 is ENHRY, CDR2 SYGVKD. The CDR3 spans 16 residues. MiXCR, applied by TCRdb to the reads, yields one record per CDR3 protein. The data show about 34,000 distinct CDR3 sequences, less than 60% seen once. The sample was CD8+ T cells from cultured PBMCs, taken from culture after CMV antigen stimulation. The clonotype originates from a human donor in good health (CMV status not recorded). Some clones in this sample may be carry-over from other donors' samples. This chain joins TRBV10-3 and TRBJ1-5, with 8 positions matching TRBD1. The chain's CDR3 is CAISDQGQGYSQPQHF. The CDR3, as DNA: TGTGCCATCAGTGACCAAGGACAGGGATATAGTCAGCCCCAGCATTTT.